Listed here is a single T cell receptor (beta chain). Its antigen is not known. Repertoires were generated with immunoSEQ multiplex PCR, while TCRdb's copy carries only in-frame clones and drops some. The repertoire includes about 130,000 clones, roughly 88% of them detected once, and more than 5.5% sits in the top ten. The entry originates in a study of T cell responses to AZD1222 COVID-19 vaccine. The study, taken as a whole, reports: Rises in breadth and depth of Spike-specific TCRs came after two AZD1222 doses.

Timing groups of about 4 and about 12 weeks for second doses were pooled. The sequence came from an adult who received the AZD1222 COVID-19 vaccine. Source: peripheral blood, taken 28 days after the second AZD1222 dose.

CDR3 protein: CASSQDLQSSQHF. In DNA form, the CDR3 reads TGCGCCAGCAGCCAAGACCTACAATCGTCCCAGCATTTT. This rearrangement joins TRBV4-1 to TRBJ1-5; no reliable D call. There are 13 residues in the CDR3. Germline V gene data show CDR1 as MGHRA and CDR2 as YSYEKL. The germline V and J ends were trimmed by 0 bases and 11 bases, with 11 bases remaining between them.